The 29 T cell receptor beta chains below all came from one sample that was sequenced in a study of molecular identifiers for immune sequencing clone quantification (dated by TCRdb to 2016 to 2019). To prepare the library, PCR was applied. Reads for this sample came from a NextSeq 500. Through fastp at Q25 and MiXCR, TCRdb rebuilt clones from the public reads, retaining in-frame beta chains. Each entry merges the rows of one CDR3 protein and shows their most common DNA and genes. Recorded for this sample are more than 95,000 distinct CDR3 sequences; 20% to 25% of them occurred a single time. Roughly 0.94% of the sample goes to the ten largest clones. Sequenced sample: naive CD8+ T cells from blood, with Jurkat cell RNA spiked in. The label giving this sample's cell subset or site can be read as: FACS-sorted CD8+CD4-CCR7+CD45RA+ naive T cells. These receptors were collected from a human donor in good health. Some libraries in this study had Jurkat cell RNA spiked in.

This clonotype was counted ten times or more. This chain connects TRBV7-7 to TRBJ2-5, with TRBD1 matching 10 bases. The CDR3 sequence is 18 residues long. V was pared by 4 bases and J by 2 bases, with 13 bases of the junction left unmatched. Germline V gives CDR1 SSHAT, CDR2 FNYEAQ (reference sequence). The CDR3 sequence: CASSSTDRQGALQETQYF. The CDR3 nucleotides read TGTGCCAGCAGCTCGACCGATCGACAGGGGGCTCTGCAAGAGACCCAGTACTTC.

This clonotype was seen more than once but under ten times. V is TRBV19 and J is TRBJ2-6, with D possibly being TRBD2 (5 bases). The V and J ends lost 3 bases and 6 bases respectively, with 12 bases between them. The CDR3 is 15 residues long. Germline assignment: CDR1 LNHDA and CDR2 SQIVND (reference sequence). Here the CDR3 reads CASSISGWAANVLTF. The CDR3 DNA reads as TGTGCCAGTAGTATCTCGGGATGGGCGGCCAACGTCCTGACTTTC.

Notes on this clonotype: It may be a read error: a sequence one base away is much more abundant. This chain links TRBV5-4 with TRBJ2-7; D is perhaps TRBD1 (5 bases). V was trimmed by 3 bases and J by 1 base, leaving 17 bases between them. CDR1 is SGHNT, CDR2 YYREEE, per germline (reference sequence). This CDR3 has 16 residues. CDR3 DNA sequence: TGTGCCAGCAGCTCACCAATGGGCAGGGATTCCTACGAGCAGTACTTC. Encoded protein: CASSSPMGRDSYEQYF.

This clonotype was picked up a small number of times. The chain has TRBV7-9 and TRBJ1-4; D remains ambiguous. V was pared by 1 base and J by 7 bases, with 13 bases between. Germline CDR1 SEHNR, CDR2 FQNEAQ (reference sequence). The CDR3 is made up of 15 amino acids. This CDR3 reads CASSLETAAVEKLFF. The CDR3 DNA is TGTGCCAGCAGCTTAGAAACGGCAGCGGTTGAAAAACTGTTTTTT.

This clonotype was observed at least ten times. This chain joins TRBV27 and TRBJ1-3; possible D gene TRBD1, 6 bases. The V gene's germline CDR1 is MNHEY and CDR2 SMNVEV (reference sequence). V was pared by 5 bases and J by 0 bases, with 11 bases between. CDR3 length equals 15 residues. CDR3 DNA: TGTGCCAGCAGTGAAAGACAGGTCTCTGGAAACACCATATATTTT. Encoded protein: CASSERQVSGNTIYF.

This chain links TRBV19 with TRBJ2-3, with 8 bases aligning to TRBD2. V was clipped by 3 bases and J by 0 bases; unmatched bases: 5. The CDR3 has 16 amino acids. CDR1 is LNHDA, CDR2 SQIVND, per germline (reference sequence). The CDR3 sequence is CASSMVGGASTDTQYF. The CDR3 DNA follows: TGTGCCAGTAGTATGGTCGGGGGGGCTAGCACAGATACGCAGTATTTT.

Points on this clonotype: This clone may be a read error of a much larger clone one base away. The chain uses TRBV7-9 and TRBJ2-3; maybe TRBD2 (7 bases). The CDR3 consists of 17 residues. V lost 0 bases, J lost 0 bases, and 13 bases lay in between. Germline V gene data show CDR1 as SEHNR and CDR2 as FQNEAQ (reference sequence). DNA for the CDR3: TGTGCCAGCAGCTTAGCGCGCACGGGGGGCAGCACAGATACGCAGTATTTT. This encodes CASSLARTGGSTDTQYF. The full variable domain, rest sourced from reference TRBV7-9 and TRBJ2-3, is DTGVSQNPRHKITKRGQNVTFRCDPISEHNRLYWYRQTLGQGPEFLTYFQNEAQLEKSRLLSDRFSAERPKGSFSTLEIQRTEQGDSAMYLCASSLARTGGSTDTQYFGPGTRLTVL.

A remark on this clonotype: A much bigger clone sits one base away, suggesting this may be a read error. Here the CDR3 omits its conserved ending phenylalanine or tryptophan, so a read error is the likely source. The chain joins TRBV5-3 to TRBJ2-7; 8 bases are shared with TRBD1. TRBV5-3 is assigned to the ORF class and has an uncertain function. This CDR3 contains 13 residues. The CDR3 DNA reads TGTGCCAGCAGCTCCGGGACAGGATACGAGCAGTACTTA. As protein: CASSSGTGYEQYL.

With regard to this clonotype: This may be a read error, as it is one base from a much larger clone. V and J are TRBV3-1 and TRBJ2-5, with TRBD1 matching over 10 bases. V shed 4 bases and J 1 base; nucleotides not matched to a gene: 12. CDR1 is LGHDT, CDR2 YNNKEL, per germline (reference sequence). CDR3 size: 18 residues. CDR3 protein: CASSLESGQGQIQETQYF. The CDR3 DNA follows: TGTGCCAGCAGCCTCGAATCGGGACAGGGGCAAATCCAAGAGACCCAGTACTTC.

This clonotype appeared many times. CDR3 region: CASSSRTEYEQYF. Here the CDR3 DNA reads TGTGCCAGCAGCTCCCGGACGGAGTACGAGCAGTACTTC. The J gene is TRBJ2-7, the V gene TRBV13; D is undetermined. Deletions cut 4 bases from V and 4 bases from J, with 11 bases between. The CDR3 has 13 amino acids. Germline V gives CDR1 PRHDT, CDR2 FYEKMQ (reference sequence).

This clonotype was seen a handful of times. The J gene is TRBJ2-2, the V gene TRBV6-2 or TRBV6-3, with no clear D. Germline V lookup: CDR1 MNHEY, CDR2 SVGEGT. V shed 6 bases and J shed 1 base, with 18 bases lying between them. The CDR3 has 17 residues. The CDR3 sequence: CASSNTEDGLNTGELFF. The CDR3 nucleotides are TGTGCCAGCAGCAACACCGAGGACGGGCTGAACACCGGGGAGCTGTTTTTT.

This clonotype was seen ten or more times. The V gene is TRBV20-1, the J gene TRBJ2-7; 8 positions agree with TRBD2. Germline V gene data show CDR1 as DFQATT and CDR2 as SNEGSKA (reference sequence). This CDR3 has 15 amino acids. V lost 5 bases, J lost 3 bases, and 12 bases stayed unmatched. The CDR3 DNA follows: TGCAGTGCTCCGCCAGGAGCGGGGGTCCTCTACGAGCAGTACTTC. This codes for CSAPPGAGVLYEQYF.

This clonotype has at least ten counts. The CDR3 DNA reads as TGCAGTGCTAGAAGACTGAACACCGCAACTAATGAAAAACTGTTTTTT. Translation: CSARRLNTATNEKLFF. V and J are TRBV20-1 and TRBJ1-4; D gene uncertain. The CDR3 contains 16 residues. Germline V gene lookup returns CDR1 DFQATT and CDR2 SNEGSKA (reference sequence). V lost 2 bases and J lost 0, with 13 bases in between.

This clonotype was detected many times. The CDR3 loop reads CASSLALGQETNYGYTF. DNA for the CDR3: TGCGCCAGCAGCTTGGCCCTCGGACAGGAGACTAACTATGGCTACACCTTC. The chain links TRBV5-1 to TRBJ1-2; 7 nucleotides match TRBD1. V gave up 0 bases and J gave up 0 bases; unmatched junction bases: 8. The germline V gene has CDR1 SGHRS and CDR2 YFSETQ. The CDR3 totals 17 residues.

Regarding this clonotype: This may stem from a read error, because a much larger clone lies one nucleotide away. The rearrangement links TRBV6-2 or TRBV6-3 to TRBJ1-5; a possible D gene is TRBD1 (5 bases). The J call may be faulty, since TRBJ2-3 better matches the DNA end. CDR1 is MNHEY, CDR2 SVGEGT, per germline. This CDR3 has 14 amino acids. The CDR3 is CASSYLRADQPQYF. The CDR3 region has the DNA TGTGCCAGCAGTTACCTCAGGGCGGATCAGCCCCAGTATTTT.

In regard to this clonotype: A much larger clonotype is one base distant, so this may be a read error. The chain is built from TRBV12-3 or TRBV12-4 and TRBJ2-1; 8 bases are shared with TRBD1. V trimming: 6 bases; J trimming: 9 bases; junction bases outside the gene matches: 10. The CDR3 is made up of 14 amino acids. This CDR3 reads CASRPRQGIAEQFF. CDR3 coding DNA: TGTGCCAGCAGGCCGAGACAGGGGATCGCTGAGCAGTTCTTC.

The chain combines TRBV7-2 with TRBJ2-5, with a possible D match to TRBD1 (6 bases). The CDR3 has 16 amino acids. Germline CDR1 reads SGHTA; CDR2 reads FQGNSA. The ends were cut back, 1 base at V and 5 bases at J, with 17 bases in the middle. CDR3 sequence: CASSLGSQGVGETQYF. The CDR3 DNA is TGTGCCAGCAGCTTAGGTTCACAGGGCGTTGGGGAGACCCAGTACTTC.

The chain recombines TRBV27 with TRBJ2-7, with D unresolved. Per the germline V gene, CDR1 is MNHEY and CDR2 is SMNVEV (reference sequence). V lost 4 bases and J lost 5, with 18 bases in between. The CDR3 sequence is 15 residues long. As DNA, the CDR3 is TGTGCCAGCAGTTCGCGTCTAGGGCAGAACCACGAGCAGTACTTC. It encodes CASSSRLGQNHEQYF.

In this sample, this clonotype turned up a few times. The rearrangement links TRBV11-3 to TRBJ2-2; D remains ambiguous. The V and J ends lost 7 bases and 2 bases respectively, with 11 bases between them. There are 14 residues in the CDR3. Per the germline V gene, CDR1 is SGHNT and CDR2 is YENEEA. The CDR3 reads CASTEEGNTGELFF. As DNA, the CDR3 is TGTGCCAGCACCGAGGAAGGCAACACCGGGGAGCTGTTTTTT. Filled out from reference TRBV11-3 and TRBJ2-2, the complete variable domain reads EAGVVQSPRYKIIEKKQPVAFWCNPISGHNTLYWYLQNLGQGPELLIRYENEEAVDDSQLPKDRFSAERLKGVDSTLKIQPAELGDSAVYLCASTEEGNTGELFFGEGSRLTVL.

As regards this clonotype: An end of the junction does not agree with germline; a read error may underlie this. The chain couples TRBV19 to TRBJ1-1, with D uncertain. Germline V lookup: CDR1 LNHDA, CDR2 SQIVND (reference sequence). This CDR3 is built from 11 residues. CDR3 amino acids: CASSINTEALF. CDR3 bases: TGTGCCAGTAGTATTAACACTGAAGCTCTCTTT.

The chain couples TRBV3-1 to TRBJ1-2; the D gene is possibly TRBD1 (5 bases). The V and J ends lost 4 bases and 2 bases respectively, with 14 bases between them. The CDR3 totals 15 residues. The germline gives CDR1 LGHDT, CDR2 YNNKEL (reference sequence). In DNA form, the CDR3 reads TGTGCCAGCAGCCCGCCAGGGAAGGACAACTATGGCTACACCTTC. Its translation is CASSPPGKDNYGYTF.

The chain is built from TRBV12-3 or TRBV12-4 and TRBJ2-5, with D tentatively TRBD1 or TRBD2 (5 bases each). This CDR3 has 13 amino acids. Deletions cut 7 bases from V and 5 bases from J, with 14 bases between. CDR3 coding DNA: TGTGCCAGCACCATCGGTGGGGACGAGACCCAGTACTTC. This encodes CASTIGGDETQYF.

This clonotype was found many times. The CDR3 loop reads CASSSRSSGGTDTQYF. The CDR3 bases are TGTGCCAGCAGTTCTCGCTCGAGCGGGGGCACAGATACGCAGTATTTT. J is TRBJ2-3 and V is TRBV12-3 or TRBV12-4; 7 bases line up with TRBD2. V lost 4 bases to trimming and J lost 1 base; unmatched junction nucleotides: 8. The CDR3 consists of 16 residues.

This clonotype was observed at least ten times. The chain recombines TRBV2 with TRBJ2-7; D not resolved. The CDR3 spans 14 residues. Per the germline V gene, CDR1 is SNHLY and CDR2 is FYNNEI. V lost 2 bases to trimming and J lost 1 base, with 9 bases between them. The CDR3 bases are TGTGCCAGCAGTGAATCCCTAAAGTCCTACGAGCAGTACTTC. This encodes CASSESLKSYEQYF.

This clonotype was counted a few times. The chain uses TRBV6-1 and TRBJ1-1; no reliable D call. Germline loops: CDR1 MNHNS, CDR2 SASEGT. Trimming removed 7 bases from V and 4 bases from J, with 19 bases in between. This CDR3 comprises 15 residues. In nucleotides, the CDR3 is TGTGCCAGCAATCAAATGGGGTGGTCGGGCACTGAAGCTTTCTTT. It encodes CASNQMGWSGTEAFF.

This clonotype appeared a few times. The V call is TRBV19, the J call TRBJ2-3; 13 bases align to TRBD2. Germline V gives CDR1 LNHDA, CDR2 SQIVND (reference sequence). The CDR3 is made up of 16 amino acids. V dropped 8 bases and J dropped 6; count of bases not matched to a gene: 11. CDR3 in amino acids: CASGKTSGGTWDTQYF. CDR3 sequence (DNA): TGTGCCAGTGGCAAGACTAGCGGGGGGACATGGGATACGCAGTATTTT.

At least ten counts were recorded for this clonotype. The V call is TRBV10-3, the J call TRBJ2-3; maybe TRBD2 (6 bases). Germline lookup yields CDR1 ENHRY and CDR2 SYGVKD. The CDR3 spans 16 residues. V lost 2 bases, J lost 2 bases, and 14 bases lay in between. CDR3 region: CAISEGDSGNTDTQYF. In nucleotides, the CDR3 is TGTGCCATCAGTGAGGGGGACTCCGGGAACACAGATACGCAGTATTTT.

As for this clonotype: This may be a read error, as it is one base from a much larger clone. The genes are TRBV9 and TRBJ2-7; D perhaps matches TRBD2 (5 bases). Trimming stripped 5 bases from V and 9 bases from J, with 15 bases between. This CDR3 comprises 12 residues. Germline CDR1 reads SGDLS; CDR2 reads YYNGEE. CDR3 bases: TGTGCCAGCAGTAGAGGGTTCGACGGGCAGTACTTC. It codes for CASSRGFDGQYF.

In the case of this clonotype: This clone may be a read error of a much larger clone one base away. This rearrangement joins TRBV4-1 to TRBJ2-2, with TRBD2 matching over 7 bases. Germline V CDR1 and CDR2: MGHRA, YSYEKL. There are 18 residues in the CDR3. CDR3 in amino acids: CAGSPLAGERANTGELFF. Written as DNA, the CDR3 is TGCGCCGGCAGCCCGTTGGCGGGAGAAAGAGCGAACACCGGGGAGCTGTTTTTT.